These 9 T cell receptor beta chains came from one sample sequenced in a study of T cells after yellow fever vaccination. One entry per CDR3 protein results from TCRdb running MiXCR on the 5' RACE reads. In the table there are 80,000 to 100,000 distinct CDR3 sequences, approximately 8.4% of which are singletons. The sequencing here drew on CD8+ T cells not binding an NS4B(214-222) dextramer, sorted from PBMCs, taken less than 18 days after the first yellow fever vaccination. These receptors were taken from a man aged 18 to 35 who received the YFV17D yellow fever vaccine.

This rearrangement joins TRBV30 to TRBJ2-2; D may be TRBD1 (6 bases). The germline CDR1 and CDR2 sequences are GTSNPN and SVGIG (reference sequence). V was shortened by 2 bases and J by 5 bases, with 9 bases between the two germline ends. The CDR3 runs to 13 residues. Written as DNA, the CDR3 is TGTGCCTGGAGTACACAGGGAACCGGGGAGCTGTTTTTT. This encodes CAWSTQGTGELFF.

This clonotype came up a few times. The V call is TRBV7-3, the J call TRBJ2-3; weak D call: TRBD1 (6 bases). Germline CDR1 and CDR2: SGHTA and FQGTGA. This CDR3 has 15 residues. The V end was cut by 2 bases, the J end by 2 bases, with 11 bases between. This CDR3 reads CASSLGTSNTDTQYF. CDR3 nucleotides: TGTGCCAGCAGCTTAGGGACATCAAACACAGATACGCAGTATTTT. Full variable domain (rest looked up from reference TRBV7-3 and TRBJ2-3): GAGVSQTPSNKVTEKGKYVELRCDPISGHTALYWYRQSLGQGPEFLIYFQGTGAADDSGLPNDRFFAVRPEGSVSTLKIQRTERGDSAVYLCASSLGTSNTDTQYFGPGTRLTVL.

This clonotype was counted many times. At one end, the junction sequence differs from germline, possibly due to a read error. The V gene is TRBV5-5, the J gene TRBJ2-7; D unresolved. The CDR3 has 14 residues. CDR1 and CDR2 from the germline V gene are SGHKS and YYEKEE (reference sequence). The CDR3 spells CASSLGGRSREQYF. In DNA form, the CDR3 reads TGTGCCAGCAGTTTGGGCGGACGTTCAAGAGAGCAGTACTTC.

The CDR3 protein is CASSQLAGERYEQYV. CDR3 DNA: TGTGCCAGCAGCCAACTAGCGGGGGAGCGCTACGAGCAGTACGTC. V and J are TRBV27 and TRBJ2-7, with 11 positions matching TRBD2. Germline lookup yields CDR1 MNHEY and CDR2 SMNVEV (reference sequence). V lost 6 bases to trimming and J lost 3 bases; unmatched junction nucleotides: 7. This CDR3 region has 15 residues.

This clonotype was observed many times. The gene calls are TRBV12-3 or TRBV12-4 and TRBJ2-3; possibly TRBD1 for D (6 bases). V gave up 5 bases and J gave up 5 bases, with 8 bases separating them. The length of the CDR3 is 12 residues. The CDR3 DNA sequence: TGTGCCAGCAGTCCACAGGGAGATACGCAGTATTTT. This sequence encodes CASSPQGDTQYF.

The chain uses TRBV20-1 and TRBJ2-1; tentatively, D is TRBD1 (6 bases). This CDR3 contains 14 residues. V shed 5 bases and J shed 7 bases, with 18 bases lying between them. CDR1 and CDR2 from the germline V gene are DFQATT and SNEGSKA (reference sequence). CDR3 coding DNA: TGCAGTGCTGATATCTCAGGGGTTAGGAATGAGCAGTTCTTC. Translated, it gives CSADISGVRNEQFF.

This clonotype came up a few times. The rearrangement uses TRBV7-2 and TRBJ2-7, with D maybe TRBD1 (5 bases). V was clipped by 4 bases and J by 2 bases, with 15 bases between them. CDR3 length equals 15 residues. Germline CDR1 reads SGHTA; CDR2 reads FQGNSA. The CDR3 protein is CASSSRGAETYEQYF. The CDR3 DNA follows: TGTGCCAGCAGCTCCCGTGGGGCCGAAACCTACGAGCAGTACTTC.

This clonotype has a handful of counts. The V call is TRBV29-1, the J call TRBJ2-4, with 9 positions matching TRBD1. Per germline, CDR1 SQVTM and CDR2 ANQGSEA. V was pared by 2 bases and J by 6 bases, with 8 bases of the junction left unmatched. The CDR3 spans 15 residues. The CDR3 DNA follows: TGCAGCGTTGAAAGGTTGTCGGACAGGGGAAACATTCAGTACTTC. This encodes CSVERLSDRGNIQYF.

This clonotype turned up a few times. The gene calls are TRBV4-1 and TRBJ2-1, with 9 bases fitting TRBD2. Germline CDR1 reads MGHRA; CDR2 reads YSYEKL. The CDR3 length is 16 residues. V was pared by 0 bases and J by 4 bases, with 4 bases of the junction left unmatched. The CDR3 sequence is CASSQDERGAYNEQFF. In nucleotides, the CDR3 is TGCGCCAGCAGCCAAGATGAGCGGGGGGCATACAATGAGCAGTTCTTC.